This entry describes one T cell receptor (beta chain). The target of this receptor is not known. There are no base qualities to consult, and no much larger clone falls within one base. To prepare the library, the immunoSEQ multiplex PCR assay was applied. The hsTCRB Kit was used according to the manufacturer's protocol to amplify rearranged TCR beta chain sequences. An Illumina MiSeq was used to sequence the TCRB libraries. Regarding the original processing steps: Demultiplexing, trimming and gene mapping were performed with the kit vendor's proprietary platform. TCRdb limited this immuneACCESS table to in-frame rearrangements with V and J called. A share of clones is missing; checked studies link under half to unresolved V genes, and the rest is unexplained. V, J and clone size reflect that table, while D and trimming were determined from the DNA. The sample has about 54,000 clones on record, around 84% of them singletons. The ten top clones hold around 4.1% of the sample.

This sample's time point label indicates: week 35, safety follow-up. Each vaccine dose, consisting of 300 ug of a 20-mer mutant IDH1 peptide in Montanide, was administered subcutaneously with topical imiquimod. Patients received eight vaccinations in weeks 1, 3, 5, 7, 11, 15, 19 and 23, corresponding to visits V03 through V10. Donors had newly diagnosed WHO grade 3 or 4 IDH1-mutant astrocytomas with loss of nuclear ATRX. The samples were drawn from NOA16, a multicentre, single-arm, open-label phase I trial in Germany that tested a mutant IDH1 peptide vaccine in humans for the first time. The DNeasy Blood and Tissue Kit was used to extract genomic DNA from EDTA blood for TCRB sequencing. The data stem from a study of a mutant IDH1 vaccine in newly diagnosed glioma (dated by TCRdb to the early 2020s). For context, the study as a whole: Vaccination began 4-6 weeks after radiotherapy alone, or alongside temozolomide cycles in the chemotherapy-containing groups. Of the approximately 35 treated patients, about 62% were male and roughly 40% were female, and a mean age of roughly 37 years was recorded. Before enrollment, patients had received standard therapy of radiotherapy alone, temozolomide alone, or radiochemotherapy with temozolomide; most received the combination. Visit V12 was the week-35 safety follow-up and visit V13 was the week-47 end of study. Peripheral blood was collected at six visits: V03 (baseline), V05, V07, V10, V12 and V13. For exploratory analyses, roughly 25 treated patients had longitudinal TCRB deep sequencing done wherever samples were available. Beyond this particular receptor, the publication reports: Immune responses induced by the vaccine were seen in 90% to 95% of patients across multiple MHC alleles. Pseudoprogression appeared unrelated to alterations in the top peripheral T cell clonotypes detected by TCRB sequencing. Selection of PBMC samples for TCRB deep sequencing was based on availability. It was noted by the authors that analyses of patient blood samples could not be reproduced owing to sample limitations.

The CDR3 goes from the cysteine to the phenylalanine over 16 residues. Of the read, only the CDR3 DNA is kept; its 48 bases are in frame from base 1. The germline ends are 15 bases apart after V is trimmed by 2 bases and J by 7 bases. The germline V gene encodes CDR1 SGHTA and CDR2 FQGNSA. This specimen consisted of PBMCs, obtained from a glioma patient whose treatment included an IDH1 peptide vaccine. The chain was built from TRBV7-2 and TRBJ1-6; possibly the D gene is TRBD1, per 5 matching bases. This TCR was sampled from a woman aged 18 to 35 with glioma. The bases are TGTGCCAGCAGCTTAATCAGCAGGGCGAACAATTCACCCCTCCACTTT. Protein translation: CASSLISRANNSPLHF.